This entry concerns a single T cell receptor (beta chain). This entry comes from a study of blood T cell repertoires in COVID-19. V lost 8 bases to trimming and J lost 7 bases, with 15 bases between them. The CDR3 consists of 13 residues. The germline V gene encodes CDR1 SEHNR and CDR2 FQNEAQ (reference sequence). Some clones are missing from TCRdb's copy, which holds only in-frame ones; the method was immunoSEQ multiplex PCR. Seen here are some 150,000 clones, 76% observed once, and the top ten hold roughly 4.7%. The sequencing sample was made of peripheral blood. The gene calls are TRBV7-9 and TRBJ1-5, with D possibly matching TRBD1 (6 bases). The clonotype comes from a woman at least 80 years old with active or convalescent COVID-19. This CDR3 is CASARSGEQPQHF. The CDR3 DNA reads TGTGCCAGCGCTAGGTCAGGGGAGCAGCCCCAGCATTTT. Filled out from reference TRBV7-9 and TRBJ1-5, the complete variable domain reads DTGVSQNPRHKITKRGQNVTFRCDPISEHNRLYWYRQTLGQGPEFLTYFQNEAQLEKSRLLSDRFSAERPKGSFSTLEIQRTEQGDSAMYLCASARSGEQPQHFGDGTRLSIL.